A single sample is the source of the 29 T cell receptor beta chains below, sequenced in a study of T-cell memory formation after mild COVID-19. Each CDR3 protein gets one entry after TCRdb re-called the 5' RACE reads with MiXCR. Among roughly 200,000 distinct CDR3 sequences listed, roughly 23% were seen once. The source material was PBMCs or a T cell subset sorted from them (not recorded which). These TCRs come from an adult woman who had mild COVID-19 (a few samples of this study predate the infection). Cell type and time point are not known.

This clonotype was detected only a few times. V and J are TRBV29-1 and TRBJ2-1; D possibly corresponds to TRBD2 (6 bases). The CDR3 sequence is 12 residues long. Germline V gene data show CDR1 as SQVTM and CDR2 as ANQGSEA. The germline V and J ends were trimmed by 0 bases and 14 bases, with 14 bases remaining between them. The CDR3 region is CSVEDGGDGEFF. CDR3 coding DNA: TGCAGCGTTGAAGACGGAGGGGACGGGGAGTTCTTC.

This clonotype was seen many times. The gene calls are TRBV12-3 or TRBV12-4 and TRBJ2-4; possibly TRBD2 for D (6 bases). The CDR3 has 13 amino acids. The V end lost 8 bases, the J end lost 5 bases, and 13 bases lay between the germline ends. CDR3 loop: CASSGEIENIQYF. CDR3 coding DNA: TGTGCCAGCTCGGGGGAGATCGAAAACATTCAGTACTTC.

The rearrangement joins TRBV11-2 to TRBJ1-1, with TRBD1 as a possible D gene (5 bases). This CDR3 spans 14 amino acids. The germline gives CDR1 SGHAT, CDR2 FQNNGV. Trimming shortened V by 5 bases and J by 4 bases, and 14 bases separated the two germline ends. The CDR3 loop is CASSPLKGLTEAFF. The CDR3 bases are TGTGCCAGCAGCCCCCTTAAGGGGCTCACTGAAGCTTTCTTT.

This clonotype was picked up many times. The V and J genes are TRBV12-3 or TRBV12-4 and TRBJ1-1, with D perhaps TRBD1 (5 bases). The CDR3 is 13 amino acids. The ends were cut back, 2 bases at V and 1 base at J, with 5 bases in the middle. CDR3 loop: CASSLQGNTEAFF. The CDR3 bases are TGTGCCAGCAGTTTACAGGGGAACACTGAAGCTTTCTTT.

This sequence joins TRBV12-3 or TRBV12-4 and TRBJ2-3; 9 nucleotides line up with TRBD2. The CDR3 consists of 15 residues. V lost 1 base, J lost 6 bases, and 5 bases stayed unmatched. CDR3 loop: CASSLERGAGDTQYF. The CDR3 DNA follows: TGTGCCAGCAGTTTAGAGCGGGGGGCGGGCGATACGCAGTATTTT.

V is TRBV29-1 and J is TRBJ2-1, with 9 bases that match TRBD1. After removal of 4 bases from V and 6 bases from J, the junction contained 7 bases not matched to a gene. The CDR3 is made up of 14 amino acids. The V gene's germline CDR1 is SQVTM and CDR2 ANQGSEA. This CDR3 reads CSVAGTGFSNEQFF. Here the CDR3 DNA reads TGCAGCGTTGCTGGGACAGGGTTTAGCAATGAGCAGTTCTTC.

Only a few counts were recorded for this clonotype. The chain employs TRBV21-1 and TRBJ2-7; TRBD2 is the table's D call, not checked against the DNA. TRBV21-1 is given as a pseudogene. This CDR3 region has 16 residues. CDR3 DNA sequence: TGTGCCAGCAGCAGCTTCTGGGGGGGATCTAGCCACGAGCAGTACTTC. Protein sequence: CASSSFWGGSSHEQYF.

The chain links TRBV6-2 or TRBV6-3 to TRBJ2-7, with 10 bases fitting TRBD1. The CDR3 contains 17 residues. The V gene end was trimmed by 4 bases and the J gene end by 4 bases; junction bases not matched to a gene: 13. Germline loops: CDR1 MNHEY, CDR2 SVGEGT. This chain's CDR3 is CASSSSQPGQGHYEQYF. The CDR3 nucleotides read TGTGCCAGCAGTTCGTCCCAACCGGGACAGGGGCATTACGAGCAGTACTTC.

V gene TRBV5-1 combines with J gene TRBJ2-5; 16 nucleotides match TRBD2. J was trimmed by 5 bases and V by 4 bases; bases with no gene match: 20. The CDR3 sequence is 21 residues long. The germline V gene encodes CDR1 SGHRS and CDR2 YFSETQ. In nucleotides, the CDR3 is TGCGCCAGCAGCCGAAAAACTTGGGGACTAGCGGGAGGGGCAAAGAGGGAGACCCAGTACTTC. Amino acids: CASSRKTWGLAGGAKRETQYF.

CDR3 protein: CASSDSPYEQYF. Written as DNA, the CDR3 is TGTGCCAGCAGTGACTCCCCCTACGAGCAGTACTTC. The chain employs TRBV6-4 and TRBJ2-7; no firm D call. The V end lost 0 bases, the J end lost 2 bases, and 2 bases lay between the germline ends. Germline V lookup: CDR1 MRHNA, CDR2 SNTAGT. This CDR3 has 12 residues.

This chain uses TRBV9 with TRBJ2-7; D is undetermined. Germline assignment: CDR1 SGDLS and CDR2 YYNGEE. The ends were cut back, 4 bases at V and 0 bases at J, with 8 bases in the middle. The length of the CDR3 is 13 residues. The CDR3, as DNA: TGTGCCAGCAGCCCGCATGACTCCTACGAGCAGTACTTC. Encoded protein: CASSPHDSYEQYF.

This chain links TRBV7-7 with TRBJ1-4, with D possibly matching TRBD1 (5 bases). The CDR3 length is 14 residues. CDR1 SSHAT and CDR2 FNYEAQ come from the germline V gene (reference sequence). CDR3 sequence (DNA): TGTGATAGCAGCTTAGACAGCCCGAATGAAAAACTGTTTTTT. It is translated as CDSSLDSPNEKLFF.

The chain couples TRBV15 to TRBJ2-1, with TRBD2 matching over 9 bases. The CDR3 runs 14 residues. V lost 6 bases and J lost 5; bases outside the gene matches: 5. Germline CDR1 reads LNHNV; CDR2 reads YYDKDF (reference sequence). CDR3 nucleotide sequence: TGTGCCACCAGGAAGGGACTAGCCAACAATGAGCAGTTCTTC. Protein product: CATRKGLANNEQFF.

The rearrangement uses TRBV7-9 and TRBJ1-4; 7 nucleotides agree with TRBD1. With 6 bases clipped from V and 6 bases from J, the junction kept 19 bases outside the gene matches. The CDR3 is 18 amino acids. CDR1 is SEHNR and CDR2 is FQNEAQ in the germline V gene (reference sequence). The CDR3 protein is CASSRLGQGGPVDEKLFF. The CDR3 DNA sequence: TGTGCCAGCAGTCGACTCGGCCAAGGGGGCCCTGTTGATGAAAAACTGTTTTTT.

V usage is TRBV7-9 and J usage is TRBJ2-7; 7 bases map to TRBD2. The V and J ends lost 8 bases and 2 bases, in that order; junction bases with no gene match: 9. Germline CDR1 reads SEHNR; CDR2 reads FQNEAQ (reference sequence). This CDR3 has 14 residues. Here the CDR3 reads CASARSGGAYEQYF. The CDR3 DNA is TGTGCCAGCGCAAGGTCTGGGGGGGCCTACGAGCAGTACTTC.

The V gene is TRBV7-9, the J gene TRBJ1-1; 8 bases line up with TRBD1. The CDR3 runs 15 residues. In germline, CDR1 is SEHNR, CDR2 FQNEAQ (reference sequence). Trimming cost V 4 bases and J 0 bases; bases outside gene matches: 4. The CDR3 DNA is TGTGCCAGCAGCTCTACAGGGGGGGTGAACACTGAAGCTTTCTTT. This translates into CASSSTGGVNTEAFF.

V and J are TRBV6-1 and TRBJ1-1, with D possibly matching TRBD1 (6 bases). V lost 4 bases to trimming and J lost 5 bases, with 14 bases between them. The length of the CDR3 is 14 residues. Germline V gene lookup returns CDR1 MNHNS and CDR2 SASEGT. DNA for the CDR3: TGTGCCAGCAGTGCCAGGGTTACAGGGACTGAAGCTTTCTTT. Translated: CASSARVTGTEAFF.

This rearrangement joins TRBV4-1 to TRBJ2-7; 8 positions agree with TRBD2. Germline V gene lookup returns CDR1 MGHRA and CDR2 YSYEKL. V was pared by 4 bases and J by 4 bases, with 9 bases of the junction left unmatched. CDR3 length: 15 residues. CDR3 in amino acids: CASSPSEGGGYEQYF. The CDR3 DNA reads TGCGCCAGCAGCCCCTCTGAAGGCGGGGGGTACGAGCAGTACTTC.

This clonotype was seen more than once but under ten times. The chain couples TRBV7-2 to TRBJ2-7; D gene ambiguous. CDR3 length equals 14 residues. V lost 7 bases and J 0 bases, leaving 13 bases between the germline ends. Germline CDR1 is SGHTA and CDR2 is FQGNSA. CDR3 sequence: CASNPPWSSYEQYF. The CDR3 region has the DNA TGTGCCAGCAATCCACCCTGGAGCTCCTACGAGCAGTACTTC. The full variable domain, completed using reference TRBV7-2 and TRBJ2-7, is GAGVSQSPSNKVTEKGKDVELRCDPISGHTALYWYRQSLGQGLEFLIYFQGNSAPDKSGLPSDRFSAERTGGSVSTLTIQRTQQEDSAVYLCASNPPWSSYEQYFGPGTRLTVT.

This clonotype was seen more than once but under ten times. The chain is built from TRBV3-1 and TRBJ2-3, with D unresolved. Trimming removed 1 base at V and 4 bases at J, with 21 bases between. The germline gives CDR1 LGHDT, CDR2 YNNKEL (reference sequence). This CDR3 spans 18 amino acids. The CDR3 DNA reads TGTGCCAGCAGCCAAGGAGGAAGGTTAGAGCGAGTTTCAGATACGCAGTATTTT. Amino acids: CASSQGGRLERVSDTQYF.

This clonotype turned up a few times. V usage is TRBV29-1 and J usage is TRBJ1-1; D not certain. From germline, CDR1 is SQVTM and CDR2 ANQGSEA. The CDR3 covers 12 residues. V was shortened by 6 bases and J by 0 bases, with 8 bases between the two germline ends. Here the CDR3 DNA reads TGCAGCGTAAGCATAATGAACACTGAAGCTTTCTTT. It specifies CSVSIMNTEAFF.

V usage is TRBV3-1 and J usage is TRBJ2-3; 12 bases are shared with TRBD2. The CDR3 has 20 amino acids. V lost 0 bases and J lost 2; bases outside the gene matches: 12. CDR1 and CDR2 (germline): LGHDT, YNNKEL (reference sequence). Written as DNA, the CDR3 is TGTGCCAGCAGCCAAGATGGGCTAGCGGGGGGGCCGGGGAACACAGATACGCAGTATTTT. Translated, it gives CASSQDGLAGGPGNTDTQYF.

The CDR3 sequence is CASSLDPVKSGAAINQPQHF. In DNA, the CDR3 is TGTGCCAGCAGCTTAGACCCCGTGAAGAGTGGGGCAGCTATCAATCAGCCCCAGCATTTT. The chain couples TRBV7-3 to TRBJ1-5; tentative D call: TRBD1 (5 bases). Trimming removed 2 bases at V and 3 bases at J, with 26 bases between. There are 20 residues in the CDR3. From germline, CDR1 is SGHTA and CDR2 FQGTGA.

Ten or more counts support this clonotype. The CDR3 protein is CASSPGPGVETQYF. The DNA for the CDR3 is TGTGCCAGCAGCCCAGGCCCAGGGGTTGAGACCCAGTACTTC. V usage is TRBV7-3 and J usage is TRBJ2-5; D may be TRBD1 (6 bases). The CDR3 runs 14 residues. V gave up 5 bases and J gave up 5 bases, with 15 bases separating them. The V gene's germline CDR1 is SGHTA and CDR2 FQGTGA.

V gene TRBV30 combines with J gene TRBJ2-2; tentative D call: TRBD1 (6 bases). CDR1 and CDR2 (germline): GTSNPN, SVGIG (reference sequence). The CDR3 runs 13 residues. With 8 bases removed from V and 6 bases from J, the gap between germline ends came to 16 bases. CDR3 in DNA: TGTGCCGGATTCCCGGGACATTCCGGGGAGCTGTTTTTT. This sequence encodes CAGFPGHSGELFF.

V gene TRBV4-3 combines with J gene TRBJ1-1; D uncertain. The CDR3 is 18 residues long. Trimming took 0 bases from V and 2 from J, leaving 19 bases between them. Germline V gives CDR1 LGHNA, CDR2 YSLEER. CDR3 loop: CASSQEVPGSVGNTEAFF. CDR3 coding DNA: TGCGCCAGCAGCCAAGAGGTACCAGGCTCAGTGGGAAACACTGAAGCTTTCTTT.

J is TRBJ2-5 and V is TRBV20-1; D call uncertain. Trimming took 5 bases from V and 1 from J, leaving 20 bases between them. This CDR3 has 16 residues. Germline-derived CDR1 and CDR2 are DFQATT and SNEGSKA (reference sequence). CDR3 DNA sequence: TGCAGTGCTGGAATACAGTTGGTCTACCTCCAAGAGACCCAGTACTTC. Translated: CSAGIQLVYLQETQYF.

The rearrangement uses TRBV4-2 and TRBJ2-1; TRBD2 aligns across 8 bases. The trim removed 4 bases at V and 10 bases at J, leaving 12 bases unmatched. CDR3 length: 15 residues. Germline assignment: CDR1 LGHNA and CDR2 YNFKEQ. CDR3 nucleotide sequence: TGTGCCAGCAGCCCTTCCGGGACTAGACATTTGGAGCAGTTCTTC. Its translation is CASSPSGTRHLEQFF.

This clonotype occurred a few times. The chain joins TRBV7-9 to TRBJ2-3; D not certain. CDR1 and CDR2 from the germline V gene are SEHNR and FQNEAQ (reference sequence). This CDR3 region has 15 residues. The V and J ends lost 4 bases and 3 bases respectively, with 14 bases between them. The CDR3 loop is CASSSSLDGTDTQYF. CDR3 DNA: TGTGCCAGCAGCTCTTCTCTGGATGGGACAGATACGCAGTATTTT.